This T cell receptor beta chain is from a study of CD8 T cells in Susac syndrome. CDR1 is SQVTM and CDR2 is ANQGSEA in the germline V gene. CDR3 size: 8 residues. This clonotype was counted a single time. RNA totalling roughly 0.5 to 1 ug underwent reverse transcription with random hexamers. TCRdb processed the immunoSEQ multiplex PCR reads anew with MiXCR; each CDR3 protein has one entry. The data hold some 120,000 distinct CDR3 sequences, with 91% observed a single time. The sequence derives from a human donor with multiple sclerosis. The chain carries TRBV29-1 and TRBJ1-1; no clear D. Sequencing was done on a sample of CD8+ T cells from PBMCs. The chain's CDR3 is CAVTEAFF. CDR3 nucleotide sequence: TGCGCGGTCACTGAAGCTTTCTTT.